This T cell receptor (beta chain) was profiled in a study of blood T cell repertoires in COVID-19. The wider study: Both acute and convalescent COVID-19 samples were obtained from the United States, Italy and Spain. PBMCs, B-cell-depleted T cells, or T cells were the source of the cDNA or gDNA that made up the material.

Study processing details: Reference gene primers were amplified, and this amplification served to estimate nucleated cell counts. Using immunoSEQ multiplex PCR, the repertoire was profiled, and TCRdb retains in-frame clones only, with some absent. The DNA gave D and trimming, while V, J and clone size come from that table. There are some 230,000 clones in the sample; approximately 80% occur only once, and roughly 7% lies in the top ten. The germline V gene has CDR1 SGHTA and CDR2 FQGNSA. This CDR3 has 14 amino acids. Trimming took 5 bases from V and 8 from J; bases not matched to a gene: 10. Only a few counts were recorded for this clone.

V usage is TRBV7-2 and J usage is TRBJ2-7; 9 bases agree with TRBD2. The clonotype originates from a woman in her 50s with acute or convalescent COVID-19. Sample: peripheral blood. CDR3 in amino acids: CASSPGTSPRKQYF. In DNA, the CDR3 is TGTGCCAGCAGCCCGGGGACTAGCCCCAGGAAGCAGTACTTC. Together with reference TRBV7-2 and TRBJ2-7, the CDR3 gives the full variable domain: GAGVSQSPSNKVTEKGKDVELRCDPISGHTALYWYRQSLGQGLEFLIYFQGNSAPDKSGLPSDRFSAERTGGSVSTLTIQRTQQEDSAVYLCASSPGTSPRKQYFGPGTRLTVT.